This T cell receptor beta chain was identified during a study of T cells in Graves' hyperthyroidism and ophthalmopathy. Study outcomes and limitations: Onset of ophthalmopathy came a median 6.5 months after the model predicted it.

This clonotype was observed a handful of times. Its antigen is not known. V trimming: 6 bases; J trimming: 8 bases; junction bases outside the gene matches: 24. Germline V CDR1 and CDR2: MNHEY, SVGAGI. This CDR3 comprises 19 residues. Diagnoses were made from clinical symptoms, serum measures (thyroxine and TRAb), thyroid ultrasound and orbital computed tomography. RNA transcripts served as the template for amplifying TCR beta CDR3 regions. The study used the HTBI primer set for a first-round RT-PCR of the TCR CDR3. TCRdb re-derived calls from the multiplex PCR reads in MiXCR, one entry per CDR3 protein. The sample has some 690,000 distinct CDR3 sequences, about 18% seen once.

What was sequenced was blood. The sequence derives from a man in his forties or fifties with Graves' hyperthyroidism. The chain couples TRBV6-5 to TRBJ2-1; 8 positions agree with TRBD1. DNA for the CDR3: TGTGCCAGCAGCTATATCAGGGGGCGCGGAGCGTTTCCACATTATGAGCAGTTCTTC. Translating it yields CASSYIRGRGAFPHYEQFF.